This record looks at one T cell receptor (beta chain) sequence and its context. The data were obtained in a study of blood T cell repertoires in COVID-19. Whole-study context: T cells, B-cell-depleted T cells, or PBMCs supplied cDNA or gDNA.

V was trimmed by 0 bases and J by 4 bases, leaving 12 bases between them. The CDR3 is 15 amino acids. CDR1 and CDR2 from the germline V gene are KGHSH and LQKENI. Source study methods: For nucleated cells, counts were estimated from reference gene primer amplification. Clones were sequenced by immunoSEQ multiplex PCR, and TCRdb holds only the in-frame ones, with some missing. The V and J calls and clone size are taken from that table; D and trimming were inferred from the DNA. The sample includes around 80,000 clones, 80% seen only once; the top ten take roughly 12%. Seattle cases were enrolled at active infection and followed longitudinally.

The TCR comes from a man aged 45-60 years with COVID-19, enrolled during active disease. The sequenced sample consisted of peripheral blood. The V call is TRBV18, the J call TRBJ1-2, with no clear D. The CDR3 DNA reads TGTGCCAGCTCACCACCTCCGGGGTTCGGCTATGGCTACACCTTC. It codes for CASSPPPGFGYGYTF. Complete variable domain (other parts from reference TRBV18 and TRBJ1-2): NAGVMQNPRHLVRRRGQEARLRCSPMKGHSHVYWYRQLPEEGLKFMVYLQKENIIDESGMPKERFSAEFPKEGPSILRIQQVVRGDSAAYFCASSPPPGFGYGYTFGSGTRLTVV.